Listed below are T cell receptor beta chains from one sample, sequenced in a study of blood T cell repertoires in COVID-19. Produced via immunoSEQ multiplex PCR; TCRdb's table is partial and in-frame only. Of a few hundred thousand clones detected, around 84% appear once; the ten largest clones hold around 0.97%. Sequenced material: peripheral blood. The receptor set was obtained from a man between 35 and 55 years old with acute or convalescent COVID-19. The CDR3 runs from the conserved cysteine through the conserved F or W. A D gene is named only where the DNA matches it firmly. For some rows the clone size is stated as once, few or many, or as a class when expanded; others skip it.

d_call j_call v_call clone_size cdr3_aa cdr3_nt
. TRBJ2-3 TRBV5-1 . CASRSRTDLKDSSTDTQYF TGCGCCAGCAGGTCGCGAACCGACTTAAAGGACAGTTCCACGGATACGCAGTATTTT
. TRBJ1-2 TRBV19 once CASRDTPNYGYTF TGTGCCAGTAGGGACACCCCTAACTATGGCTACACCTTC
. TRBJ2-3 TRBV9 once CASSVNTDTQYF TGTGCCAGCAGCGTTAACACAGATACGCAGTATTTT
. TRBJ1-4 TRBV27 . CASSFTGSEKLFF TGTGCCAGCAGTTTCACGGGTAGTGAAAAACTGTTTTTT
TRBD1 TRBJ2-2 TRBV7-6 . CASSHRDRVTGELFF TGTGCCAGCAGCCACCGGGACAGGGTCACCGGGGAGCTGTTTTTT
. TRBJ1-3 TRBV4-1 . CASSQGAGDFGNTIYF TGCGCCAGCAGCCAGGGCGCAGGGGATTTTGGAAACACCATATATTTT
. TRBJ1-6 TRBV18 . CASSRGEGTWNSPLHF TGTGCCAGCTCGAGGGGGGAGGGGACTTGGAATTCACCCCTCCACTTT
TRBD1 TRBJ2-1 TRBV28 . CASRALKGQGSYNEQFF TGTGCCAGCAGAGCATTAAAGGGACAGGGGTCCTACAATGAGCAGTTCTTC
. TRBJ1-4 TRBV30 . CAWRGVNEKLFF TGTGCCTGGAGAGGGGTGAATGAAAAACTGTTTTTT
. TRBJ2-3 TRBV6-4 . CASSVQGGDTQYF TGTGCCAGCAGTGTGCAGGGGGGAGATACGCAGTATTTT
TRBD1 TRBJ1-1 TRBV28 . CASSSPGQGPEAFF TGTGCCAGCAGTTCGCCAGGACAGGGCCCTGAAGCTTTCTTT
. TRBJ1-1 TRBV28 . CASSLGGAMNTEAFF TGTGCCAGCAGTTTAGGAGGGGCTATGAACACTGAAGCTTTCTTT
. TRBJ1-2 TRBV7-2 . CASSAPLGARVTNYGYTF TGTGCCAGCAGCGCTCCCCTGGGTGCCAGGGTAACTAACTATGGCTACACCTTC
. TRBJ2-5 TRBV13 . CASSPRGGETQYF TGTGCCAGCAGTCCCAGGGGCGGGGAGACCCAGTACTTC
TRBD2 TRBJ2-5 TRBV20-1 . CSASGIAGWETQYF TGCAGTGCTAGTGGTATAGCGGGGTGGGAGACCCAGTACTTC
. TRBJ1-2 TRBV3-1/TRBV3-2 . CASSQQGSNYGYTF TGTGCCAGCAGCCAACAGGGGTCCAACTATGGCTACACCTTC
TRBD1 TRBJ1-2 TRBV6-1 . CASSELVFGTVNGYTF TGTGCCAGCAGTGAATTGGTATTTGGGACAGTGAACGGCTACACCTTC
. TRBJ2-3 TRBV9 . CASSQSTAGFTSSDTDTQYF TGTGCCAGCAGCCAATCGACAGCCGGTTTTACTTCATCTGACACAGATACGCAGTATTTT
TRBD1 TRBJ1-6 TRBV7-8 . CASSVTTGGEPLHF TGTGCCAGCAGCGTTACGACAGGGGGCGAACCCCTCCACTTT
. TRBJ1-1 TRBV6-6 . CASSYSLRGGPEAFF TGTGCCAGCAGTTACTCCCTCAGGGGCGGGCCTGAAGCTTTCTTT
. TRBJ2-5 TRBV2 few CASRLALAQYF TGTGCCAGCAGACTAGCACTGGCCCAGTACTTC
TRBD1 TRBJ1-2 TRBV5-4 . CASSLGGQGDYGYTF TGTGCCAGCAGCTTGGGGGGACAGGGGGACTATGGCTACACCTTC
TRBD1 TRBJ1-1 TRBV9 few CASSVDRGTEAFF TGTGCCAGCAGCGTAGACAGGGGGACTGAAGCTTTCTTT
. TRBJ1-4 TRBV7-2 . CASSNQAGTNEKLFF TGTGCCAGCAGCAACCAGGCCGGCACTAATGAAAAACTGTTTTTT
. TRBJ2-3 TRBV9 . CASSPSTGQGADTQYF TGTGCCAGCAGCCCCTCGACTGGTCAGGGTGCAGATACGCAGTATTTT